The clone carrying this T cell receptor (beta chain) was detected many times. Its antigen remains unidentified. Samples came from axillary lymph nodes draining the breast cancer. Germline V CDR1 and CDR2: DFQATT, SNEGSKA (reference sequence). The germline V and J ends were trimmed by 3 bases and 5 bases, with 5 bases remaining between them. The CDR3 loop spans 11 amino acids. The data were taken from a study of breast tumors, draining lymph nodes, adjacent tissues. Whole-study results and caveats: The lymph node origin of tumor T cells was framed as consistent with a hypothesis, not demonstrated. Most tumor T cells seemingly derive from lymph node, then expand in tumor. Tumor repertoires ranked between lymph nodes and nontumor tissue in diversity, with V and J gene preferences. Luminal-like breast cancer showed significantly higher tumor–nontumor repertoire similarity than basal-like.

In TCRdb, the multiplex PCR reads were re-called with MiXCR into one record per CDR3 protein. The sample holds some 250,000 distinct CDR3 sequences; 30% to 35% are singletons and the top ten take about 3.9%. The rearrangement joins TRBV20-1 to TRBJ2-1; D remains unclear. This TCR was sampled from a female donor with breast cancer. Some clones in this sample may be carry-over from other donors' samples. The sample consisted of axillary lymph node tissue. In DNA form, the CDR3 reads TGCAGTGCTAGTTGGAACAATGAGCAGTTCTTC. It specifies CSASWNNEQFF.